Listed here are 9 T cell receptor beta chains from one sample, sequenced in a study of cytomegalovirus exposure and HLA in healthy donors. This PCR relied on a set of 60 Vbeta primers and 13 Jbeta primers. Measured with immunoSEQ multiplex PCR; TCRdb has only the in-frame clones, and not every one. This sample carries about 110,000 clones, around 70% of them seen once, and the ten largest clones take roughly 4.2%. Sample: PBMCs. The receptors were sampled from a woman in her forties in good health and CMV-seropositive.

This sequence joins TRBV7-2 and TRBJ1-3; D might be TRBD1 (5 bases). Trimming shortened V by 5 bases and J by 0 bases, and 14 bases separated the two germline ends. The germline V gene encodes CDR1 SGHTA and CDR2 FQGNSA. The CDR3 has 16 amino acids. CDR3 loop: CASSHAPGVSGNTIYF. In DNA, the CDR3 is TGTGCCAGCAGCCATGCCCCGGGGGTCTCTGGAAACACCATATATTTT.

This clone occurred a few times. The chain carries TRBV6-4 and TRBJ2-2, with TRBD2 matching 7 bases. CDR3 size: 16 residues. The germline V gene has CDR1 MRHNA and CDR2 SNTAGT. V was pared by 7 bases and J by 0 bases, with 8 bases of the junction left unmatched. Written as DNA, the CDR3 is TGTGCCAGCATTCGACCGGGGAGGGCGAACACCGGGGAGCTGTTTTTT. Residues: CASIRPGRANTGELFF.

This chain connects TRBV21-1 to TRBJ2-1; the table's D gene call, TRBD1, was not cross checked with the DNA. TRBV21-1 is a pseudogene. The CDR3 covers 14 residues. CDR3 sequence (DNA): TGTGCCAGCAGCAAAGAGGGCCCGGGACAGTTACCGTTCTTC. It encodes CASSKEGPGQLPFF.

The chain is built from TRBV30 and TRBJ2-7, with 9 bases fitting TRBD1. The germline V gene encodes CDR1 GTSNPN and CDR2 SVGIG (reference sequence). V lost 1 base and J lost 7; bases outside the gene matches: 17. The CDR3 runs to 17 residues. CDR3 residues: CAWSGGLTRDRDFEQYF. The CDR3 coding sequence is TGTGCCTGGAGTGGCGGGCTCACCCGGGACAGGGACTTTGAGCAGTACTTC.

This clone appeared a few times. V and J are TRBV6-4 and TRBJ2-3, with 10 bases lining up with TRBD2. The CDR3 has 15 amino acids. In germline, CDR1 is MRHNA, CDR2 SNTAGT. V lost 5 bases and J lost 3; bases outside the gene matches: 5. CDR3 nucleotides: TGTGCCAGCAGTAACAGCGGGGGGGCGACAGATACGCAGTATTTT. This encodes CASSNSGGATDTQYF.

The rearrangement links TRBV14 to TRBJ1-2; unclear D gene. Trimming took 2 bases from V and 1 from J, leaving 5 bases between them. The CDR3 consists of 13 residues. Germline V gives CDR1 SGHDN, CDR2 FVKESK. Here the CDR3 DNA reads TGTGCCAGCAGCCAATACGGTAACTATGGCTACACCTTC. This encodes CASSQYGNYGYTF.

CDR3 loop: CASVGQGMNYGYTF. CDR3 bases: TGTGCCAGCGTCGGGCAGGGCATGAACTATGGCTACACCTTC. The J gene is TRBJ1-2, the V gene TRBV6-5, with D perhaps TRBD1 (5 bases). The length of the CDR3 is 14 residues. Trimming shortened V by 8 bases and J by 2 bases, and 15 bases separated the two germline ends. CDR1 is MNHEY, CDR2 SVGAGI, per germline.

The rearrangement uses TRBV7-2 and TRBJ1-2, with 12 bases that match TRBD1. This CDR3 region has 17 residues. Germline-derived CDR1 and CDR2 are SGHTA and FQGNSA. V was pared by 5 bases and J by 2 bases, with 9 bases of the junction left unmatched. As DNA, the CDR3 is TGTGCCAGCAGCCCGTCCGGGACAGGGGGCTTGAACTATGGCTACACCTTC. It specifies CASSPSGTGGLNYGYTF.

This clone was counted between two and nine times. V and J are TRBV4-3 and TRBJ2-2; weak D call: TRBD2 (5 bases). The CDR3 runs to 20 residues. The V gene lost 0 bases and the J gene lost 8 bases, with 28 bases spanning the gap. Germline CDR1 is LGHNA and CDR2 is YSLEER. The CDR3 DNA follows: TGCGCCAGCAGCCAAGAACCCTCCCTCCGGGGTGGGGTTGTTGTGGGGGAGCTGTTTTTT. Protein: CASSQEPSLRGGVVVGELFF.